Detailed here is one TCR beta chain. This entry comes from a study of blood T cell repertoires in COVID-19. Across the whole study: Some COVID-19 samples were acute and others convalescent; all came from the United States, Italy and Spain. PBMCs, B-cell-depleted T cells, or T cells provided the cDNA or gDNA that made up the material.

Trimming left V 4 bases short and J 3 bases short, with 9 bases between. Germline assignment: CDR1 SQVTM and CDR2 ANQGSEA. The CDR3 length is 12 residues. Source study methods: Using reference gene primer amplification, nucleated cell counts were estimated. Clones were sequenced by immunoSEQ multiplex PCR, and TCRdb holds only the in-frame ones, with some missing. The V and J calls and clone size are taken from that table; D and trimming were inferred from the DNA. The table includes fewer than 120,000 clones, about 85% detected once. The clonotype originates from a human donor in a cohort sampled during active COVID-19. The sample taken for sequencing was peripheral blood. V usage is TRBV29-1 and J usage is TRBJ1-2; D remains unclear. Here the CDR3 DNA reads TGCAGCGTTGTGGCCGAAGACTATGGCTACACCTTC. Protein product: CSVVAEDYGYTF.